Presented here are 9 T cell receptor beta chains from one specimen sequenced in a study of cytomegalovirus exposure and HLA in healthy donors. The PCR made use of 60 Vbeta and 13 Jbeta primers. Method: immunoSEQ multiplex PCR; TCRdb's copy keeps in-frame clones and lacks some. The repertoire holds just over 150,000 clones, with more than 75% as singletons. Sequenced input: PBMCs. The receptors originated from a man aged 18 to 29 in good health and CMV-seropositive.

The chain is built from TRBV4-2 and TRBJ1-1; 7 bases are a match to TRBD1. CDR1 and CDR2 (germline): LGHNA, YNFKEQ. This CDR3 is 15 amino acids long. The V segment lost 4 bases and the J segment 5 bases; nucleotides outside the gene matches: 10. The DNA of the CDR3 is TGTGCCAGCAGCCCCATCGGGACAGTAGAAACTGAAGCTTTCTTT. It specifies CASSPIGTVETEAFF.

This chain connects TRBV5-4 to TRBJ1-5, with D unresolved. Per the germline V gene, CDR1 is SGHNT and CDR2 is YYREEE (reference sequence). V lost 0 bases and J lost 7, with 8 bases in between. This CDR3 region has 13 residues. The CDR3 loop reads CASSLDPIQPQHF. CDR3 DNA: TGTGCCAGCAGCTTGGATCCCATCCAGCCCCAGCATTTT. The full variable domain, completed using reference TRBV5-4 and TRBJ1-5, is ETGVTQSPTHLIKTRGQQVTLRCSSQSGHNTVSWYQQALGQGPQFIFQYYREEENGRGNFPPRFSGLQFPNYSSELNVNALELDDSALYLCASSLDPIQPQHFGDGTRLSIL.

Written as DNA, the CDR3 is TGTGCCAGCAGTGAAGCAGGGGTTTATAATGAAAAACTGTTTTTT. It translates to CASSEAGVYNEKLFF. This sequence joins TRBV2 and TRBJ1-4; tentatively, D is TRBD1 (5 bases). The CDR3 spans 15 residues. Germline V gene data show CDR1 as SNHLY and CDR2 as FYNNEI. Trimming left V 0 bases short and J 4 bases short, with 9 bases between.

This clone turned up a few times. The V gene is TRBV27, the J gene TRBJ1-5; D is undetermined. The germline gives CDR1 MNHEY, CDR2 SMNVEV (reference sequence). This CDR3 comprises 14 residues. Between the trimmed V and J ends, which lost 11 bases and 0 bases, there was a span of 14 bases. The CDR3 DNA reads as TGTGCCCGCGCTAACTCCGATAGCAATCAGCCCCAGCATTTT. This encodes CARANSDSNQPQHF.

The J gene is TRBJ2-3, the V gene TRBV7-6; 7 bases are a match to TRBD2. V was pared by 5 bases and J by 0 bases, with 8 bases of the junction left unmatched. The CDR3 is 16 residues long. Germline V gene data show CDR1 as SGHVS and CDR2 as FNYEAQ. CDR3 bases: TGTGCCAGCAGCCATCTAACGGGGGGAAGCACAGATACGCAGTATTTT. This translates into CASSHLTGGSTDTQYF.

The V and J genes are TRBV6-6 and TRBJ1-3, with 9 positions matching TRBD1. Germline values: CDR1 MNHNY, CDR2 SVGAGI (reference sequence). The CDR3 is 13 amino acids. With V trimmed by 6 bases and J by 8 bases, 5 bases remained unmatched. The CDR3 DNA sequence: TGTGCCAGCAGGGGGGGACAGGGCCACACCATATATTTT. Protein: CASRGGQGHTIYF.

The chain carries TRBV5-4 and TRBJ2-1; the match to TRBD2 covers 9 bases. V shed 1 base and J 2 bases; nucleotides not matched to a gene: 1. Germline CDR1 reads SGHNT; CDR2 reads YYREEE (reference sequence). The CDR3 covers 15 residues. The chain's CDR3 is CASSLKRGAYNEQFF. Here the CDR3 DNA reads TGTGCCAGCAGCTTGAAGCGGGGGGCCTACAATGAGCAGTTCTTC.

Remarks on this clone: The same CDR3 also results from other DNA sequences found in this sample. The J gene is TRBJ1-1, the V gene TRBV2, with D hard to call. V was clipped by 4 bases and J by 3 bases, with 3 bases between them. Looked up from germline, CDR1 is SNHLY and CDR2 is FYNNEI. There are 11 residues in the CDR3. CDR3 region: CASSAYTEAFF. CDR3 DNA: TGTGCCAGCAGTGCGTACACTGAAGCTTTCTTT.

This clone was seen a handful of times. The gene calls are TRBV7-9 and TRBJ2-1; D is possibly TRBD1 (6 bases). Germline V gene data show CDR1 as SEHNR and CDR2 as FQNEAQ (reference sequence). This CDR3 comprises 14 residues. The V gene lost 7 bases and the J gene lost 9 bases, with 19 bases spanning the gap. In DNA, the CDR3 is TGTGCCAGCATCTCTAAGTGGGGGCTGGGTGAGCAGTTCTTC. Protein product: CASISKWGLGEQFF.